The present T cell receptor (beta chain) was sequenced within a study of cytomegalovirus exposure and HLA in healthy donors. V shed 2 bases and J shed 0 bases, with 11 bases lying between them. This CDR3 has 16 residues. Germline V gene sequence: CDR1 MDHEN, CDR2 SYDVKM. It was with 60 Vbeta and 13 Jbeta primers that the PCR ran. Here immunoSEQ multiplex PCR was the method, and the copy in TCRdb shows in-frame clones only, minus some. This sample yields over 80,000 clones, of which approximately 74% are seen a single time; 13% to 15% belongs to the top ten. Source material: PBMCs. The clonotype comes from a woman aged 70-85 years in good health and CMV-seropositive. The chain combines TRBV28 with TRBJ1-3; D is unclear. The CDR3 DNA is TGTGCCAGCAGTTTAAGGGTAGGGAGCTCTGGAAACACCATATATTTT. Its protein product is CASSLRVGSSGNTIYF.